This TCR beta chain was documented in a study of cytomegalovirus exposure and HLA in healthy donors. The protocol was immunoSEQ multiplex PCR, while the TCRdb copy is restricted to in-frame clones and leaves out a portion. The repertoire holds about 140,000 clones, with 84% as singletons. In this sample, this clone turned up once. CDR3 length: 14 amino acids. The V gene's germline CDR1 is MNHEY and CDR2 SVGAGI. The junction had 7 bases not matched to a gene; V was cut back by 6 bases and J by 5 bases. The material sequenced was PBMCs. The chain uses TRBV6-5 and TRBJ1-2; TRBD1 matches 9 bases. The receptor's source is a woman aged 30 to 39 in good health and CMV-seronegative. This CDR3 is CASRMGQGLYGYTF. The CDR3 nucleotides are TGTGCCAGCAGAATGGGACAGGGACTTTATGGCTACACCTTC.